A single sample is the source of the 31 T cell receptor beta chains below, sequenced in a study of spatial heterogeneity in lung cancer. Each CDR3 protein is one row after TCRdb ran MiXCR on the 5' RACE reads. The table has about 14,000 distinct CDR3 sequences, more than 10% seen once. Time point reported: sample taken at primary tumor resection. Unsorted whole RNA from tumor, nontumor lung or frozen PBMC underwent sequencing. The material was PBMCs, obtained at surgery. The source of these receptors is a female donor with early-stage non-small cell lung cancer.

The table lists this clonotype with many counts. The J gene is TRBJ1-5, the V gene TRBV20-1, with 8 bases matching TRBD1. J gave up 0 bases and V 3 bases, and 7 bases lay outside the gene matches. The CDR3 has 16 residues. Per the germline V gene, CDR1 is DFQATT and CDR2 is SNEGSKA (reference sequence). The CDR3 here is CSARGTGSYSNQPQHF. In DNA form, the CDR3 reads TGCAGTGCTAGGGGGACAGGAAGTTATAGCAATCAGCCCCAGCATTTT.

Within the sample, this clonotype is medium-sized. The rearrangement joins TRBV10-2 to TRBJ2-3; D is unclear. V lost 5 bases to trimming and J lost 3 bases, with 3 bases between them. CDR1 is WSHSY, CDR2 SAAADI, per germline. This CDR3 has 11 residues. CDR3 sequence reads: CASSLTDTQYF. DNA for the CDR3: TGCGCCAGCAGTTTGACAGATACGCAGTATTTT.

This clonotype was counted ten times or more. The rearrangement uses TRBV20-1 and TRBJ1-3; D is unresolved. The CDR3 is 15 amino acids. With 3 bases removed from V and 3 bases from J, the gap between germline ends came to 15 bases. Germline CDR1 reads DFQATT; CDR2 reads SNEGSKA (reference sequence). The CDR3 is CSASDRPRGGNTIYF. The CDR3 DNA is TGCAGTGCTAGCGATCGCCCAAGAGGTGGAAACACCATATATTTT.

The gene calls are TRBV14 and TRBJ2-3; no clear D. The CDR3 length is 17 residues. In germline, CDR1 is SGHDN, CDR2 FVKESK. Trimming cost V 0 bases and J 1 base, with 14 bases left between them. CDR3 DNA: TGTGCCAGCAGCCAAGAACTTAAGATGGTGGGCACAGATACGCAGTATTTT. Translating it yields CASSQELKMVGTDTQYF.

This clonotype was seen ten or more times. The J gene is TRBJ1-6, the V gene TRBV9; no reliable D call. Trimming removed 0 bases at V and 9 bases at J, with 7 bases between. CDR1 and CDR2 from the germline V gene are SGDLS and YYNGEE. This CDR3 has 13 amino acids. CDR3 sequence (DNA): TGTGCCAGCAGCGTAGTATTGGGTTCACCCCTCCACTTT. Encoded protein: CASSVVLGSPLHF.

The genes are TRBV28 and TRBJ2-7, with D perhaps TRBD1 or TRBD2 (6 bases each). The CDR3 is made up of 15 amino acids. CDR1 is MDHEN and CDR2 is SYDVKM in the germline V gene. V was trimmed by 5 bases and J by 0 bases, leaving 14 bases between them. The chain's CDR3 is CASSVGGASSYEQYF. The CDR3 DNA is TGTGCCAGCAGTGTGGGGGGCGCGAGCTCCTACGAGCAGTACTTC.

This clonotype was found many times. The chain employs TRBV30 and TRBJ1-4; possibly TRBD1 for D (5 bases). Trimming pared 2 bases from V and 3 bases from J, leaving 10 bases between. Per germline, CDR1 GTSNPN and CDR2 SVGIG (reference sequence). The CDR3 sequence is 14 residues long. CDR3 DNA: TGTGCCTGGAGTCCGGGACTGGCTAATGAAAAACTGTTTTTT. It yields the protein CAWSPGLANEKLFF. Supplemented by reference TRBV30 and TRBJ1-4, the full variable domain reads SQTIHQWPATLVQPVGSPLSLECTVEGTSNPNLYWYRQAAGRGLQLLFYSVGIGQISSEVPQNLSASRPQDRQFILSSKKLLLSDSGFYLCAWSPGLANEKLFFGSGTQLSVL.

In this sample, this clonotype turned up many times. The gene calls are TRBV7-2 and TRBJ2-1; TRBD2 agrees at 7 bases. The CDR3 length is 15 residues. Unmatched junction bases numbered 10, after V lost 4 bases and J lost 7 bases. In germline, CDR1 is SGHTA, CDR2 FQGNSA. The CDR3 here is CASSSDPGLRNEQFF. CDR3 DNA sequence: TGTGCCAGCAGCTCAGACCCGGGACTACGGAATGAGCAGTTCTTC.

In this sample, this clonotype turned up a few times. This chain joins TRBV28 and TRBJ2-5, with D possibly matching TRBD1 (5 bases). This CDR3 contains 15 residues. CDR1 is MDHEN, CDR2 SYDVKM, per germline. The ends were cut back, 2 bases at V and 1 base at J, with 11 bases in the middle. The CDR3 nucleotides read TGTGCCAGCAGTTTAAACAGGCTCATCCAAGAGACCCAGTACTTC. It encodes CASSLNRLIQETQYF.

This clonotype was seen repeatedly, ten times or more. CDR3 in DNA: TGTGCCAGCAGCTTGGTGGGGACCGGGTGGACCTACGAGCAGTACTTC. Translating it yields CASSLVGTGWTYEQYF. The genes are TRBV5-4 and TRBJ2-7, with D possibly being TRBD1 or TRBD2 (5 bases each). Germline CDR1 SGHNT, CDR2 YYREEE (reference sequence). The CDR3 spans 16 residues. V was clipped by 0 bases and J by 2 bases, with 15 bases between them.

This clonotype was seen at least ten times. The chain is built from TRBV24-1 and TRBJ2-5; D might be TRBD1 (7 bases). V lost 3 bases and J 5 bases, leaving 15 bases between the germline ends. Germline V gene data show CDR1 as KGHDR and CDR2 as SFDVKD. This CDR3 spans 15 amino acids. The chain's CDR3 is CATSDPQGGTETQYF. The DNA of the CDR3 is TGTGCCACCAGTGATCCCCAGGGGGGAACGGAGACCCAGTACTTC.

By frequency in the sample, this clonotype is medium-sized (0.01 to 0.1%). The genes are TRBV7-9 and TRBJ2-7; no clear D gene. Deletions cut 3 bases from V and 3 bases from J, with 12 bases between. The CDR3 consists of 14 residues. CDR1 is SEHNR, CDR2 FQNEAQ, per germline (reference sequence). CDR3 sequence: CASSLLGLGYEQYF. In DNA, the CDR3 is TGTGCCAGCAGCTTGTTAGGGTTAGGCTACGAGCAGTACTTC.

This clonotype has ten or more counts. The J gene is TRBJ1-2, the V gene TRBV4-2; 7 nucleotides agree with TRBD1. V dropped 1 base and J dropped 7; count of bases not matched to a gene: 9. Germline V gives CDR1 LGHNA, CDR2 YNFKEQ. This CDR3 is built from 15 residues. The CDR3: CASSQAVQGIFGYTF. The CDR3 DNA reads as TGTGCCAGCAGCCAAGCTGTACAGGGGATATTTGGCTACACCTTC.

CDR3 DNA sequence: TGCAGCGTTCAGGACTTTAACTATGGCTACACCTTC. Its translation: CSVQDFNYGYTF. V is TRBV29-1 and J is TRBJ1-2; D remains unclear. Germline CDR1 SQVTM, CDR2 ANQGSEA. CDR3 length equals 12 residues. V was clipped by 5 bases and J by 1 base, with 8 bases between them.

There are many counts of this clonotype. J is TRBJ2-7 and V is TRBV19; TRBD1 matches 8 bases. CDR1 and CDR2 from the germline V gene are LNHDA and SQIVND (reference sequence). The CDR3 is made up of 13 amino acids. V shed 3 bases and J 8 bases; nucleotides not matched to a gene: 6. CDR3 in DNA: TGTGCCAGTAGTATCTACGGACAGGGCCAGCAGTACTTC. Protein product: CASSIYGQGQQYF.

This clonotype was observed at least ten times. This sequence joins TRBV29-1 and TRBJ2-3; possible D gene TRBD2, 5 bases. Trimming cost V 4 bases and J 3 bases, with 8 bases left between them. The CDR3 runs to 12 residues. CDR1 is SQVTM, CDR2 ANQGSEA, per germline. CDR3: CSVAADTDTQYF. The CDR3, as DNA: TGCAGCGTTGCAGCGGATACAGATACGCAGTATTTT.

The J gene is TRBJ2-7, the V gene TRBV7-2, with 11 bases matching TRBD1. The CDR3 spans 15 residues. The V gene end was trimmed by 5 bases and the J gene end by 5 bases; junction bases not matched to a gene: 8. The germline V gene has CDR1 SGHTA and CDR2 FQGNSA. In DNA, the CDR3 is TGTGCCAGCAGCCCCCATCGGGACAGGGGGAACGAGCAGTACTTC. Translation: CASSPHRDRGNEQYF.

This clonotype was observed at least ten times. This sequence joins TRBV6-6 and TRBJ1-1; unclear D gene. Germline V gene lookup returns CDR1 MNHNY and CDR2 SVGAGI (reference sequence). The germline V and J ends were trimmed by 0 bases and 4 bases, with 12 bases remaining between them. CDR3 length: 15 residues. CDR3 DNA: TGTGCCAGCAGTTACTCGGACTTATTCAGCACTGAAGCTTTCTTT. Amino acids: CASSYSDLFSTEAFF.

This clonotype was counted many times. CDR3 nucleotide sequence: TGTGCCAGCAGGCCCCCTGGGGCGGGGGGGCTGGAGACCCAGTACTTC. It encodes CASRPPGAGGLETQYF. The rearrangement joins TRBV11-2 to TRBJ2-5, with 9 bases that match TRBD2. The CDR3 contains 16 residues. The germline CDR1 and CDR2 sequences are SGHAT and FQNNGV. V lost 6 bases, J lost 5 bases, and 13 bases stayed unmatched.

This clonotype was recorded many times. The V call is TRBV19, the J call TRBJ2-1, with a weak D call TRBD1 (6 bases). Per the germline V gene, CDR1 is LNHDA and CDR2 is SQIVND (reference sequence). This CDR3 contains 15 residues. V lost 4 bases and J lost 0, with 10 bases in between. The DNA for the CDR3 is TGTGCCAGTAGTACCGGACAGAACTCCTACAATGAGCAGTTCTTC. Its protein is CASSTGQNSYNEQFF.

About this clonotype: A read error may explain this, as a much larger clone is one base away. This rearrangement joins TRBV6-6 to TRBJ1-4; D is ambiguous. The CDR3 contains 13 residues. In germline, CDR1 is MNHNY, CDR2 SVGAGI (reference sequence). The CDR3 sequence: CASSTRQNEKLSF. DNA of the CDR3: TGTGCCAGCAGTACCCGCCAGAATGAAAAACTGTCTTTT.

This clonotype occurred many times. The chain has TRBV9 and TRBJ2-1; 11 bases line up with TRBD2. V shed 7 bases, J shed 9 bases, and the junction held 3 bases outside the gene matches. The CDR3 spans 12 residues. The germline gives CDR1 SGDLS, CDR2 YYNGEE. The CDR3 protein is CASQTSGTEQFF. The CDR3 DNA reads as TGTGCCAGCCAGACTAGCGGGACTGAGCAGTTCTTC.

The rearrangement uses TRBV5-6 and TRBJ1-6; 7 bases agree with TRBD1. With V trimmed by 1 base and J by 4 bases, 8 bases remained unmatched. Germline V gene data show CDR1 as SGHDT and CDR2 as YYEEEE. The CDR3 is 17 amino acids. The CDR3 loop is CASSLYRDSSYNSPLHF. CDR3 coding DNA: TGTGCCAGCAGCTTGTACCGGGACAGTTCGTATAATTCACCCCTCCACTTT.

This chain uses TRBV12-3 or TRBV12-4 with TRBJ2-3, with unresolved D. The CDR3 sequence is 12 residues long. V was pared by 4 bases and J by 5 bases, with 7 bases between. DNA of the CDR3: TGTGCCAGCAGTTCGGTGGGAGATACGCAGTATTTT. It yields the protein CASSSVGDTQYF.

This clonotype was seen more than once but under ten times. The J gene is TRBJ1-4, the V gene TRBV5-1; 7 bases fit TRBD1. This CDR3 is built from 18 residues. Germline V CDR1 and CDR2: SGHRS, YFSETQ. The J segment lost 2 bases and the V segment lost 0 bases, leaving 10 bases of the junction unmatched. CDR3 in amino acids: CASSLGRLSQGTNEKLFF. The CDR3 DNA follows: TGCGCCAGCAGCTTGGGCCGTCTCTCACAGGGGACTAATGAAAAACTGTTTTTT.

Details on this clonotype: This sequence may be a read error, since a much larger clone differs from it by one base. This sequence joins TRBV29-1 and TRBJ1-5; 7 bases map to TRBD1. Germline V gives CDR1 SQVTM, CDR2 ANQGSEA. This CDR3 has 12 amino acids. Trimming took 4 bases from V and 7 from J; bases not matched to a gene: 4. CDR3 sequence reads: CSVGDSKQPQHF. CDR3 in DNA: TGCAGCGTTGGGGACAGTAAACAGCCCCAGCATTTT.

The chain is built from TRBV12-3 or TRBV12-4 and TRBJ2-3; maybe TRBD2 (6 bases). Between the trimmed V and J ends, which lost 1 base and 2 bases, there was a span of 19 bases. The CDR3 runs 18 residues. The CDR3 protein is CASSLVVRAGRVTDTQYF. For the CDR3, the DNA is TGTGCCAGCAGTTTAGTTGTTCGGGCGGGGAGAGTCACAGATACGCAGTATTTT.

This clonotype was found many times. V and J are TRBV14 and TRBJ1-2; a possible D gene is TRBD1 (5 bases). Germline loops: CDR1 SGHDN, CDR2 FVKESK. The V end lost 4 bases, the J end lost 7 bases, and 7 bases lay between the germline ends. This CDR3 is 11 amino acids long. CDR3 nucleotide sequence: TGTGCCAGCAGCCTTGGGGGTGGCTACACCTTC. This sequence encodes CASSLGGGYTF.

This clonotype was observed many times. The V call is TRBV12-3 or TRBV12-4, the J call TRBJ1-1, with D possibly matching TRBD1 (5 bases). CDR3 length: 14 residues. V shed 4 bases and J shed 6 bases, with 15 bases lying between them. The CDR3 DNA is TGTGCCAGCAGTTCCGGGACCCCCGGACCTGAAGCTTTCTTT. It specifies CASSSGTPGPEAFF.

The table lists this clonotype with many counts. The chain joins TRBV6-1 to TRBJ1-3, with D perhaps TRBD1 (5 bases). Germline assignment: CDR1 MNHNS and CDR2 SASEGT. Trimming took 6 bases from V and 0 from J, leaving 18 bases between them. There are 17 residues in the CDR3. The CDR3 region is CASRGRDGAPSGNTIYF. For the CDR3, the DNA is TGTGCCAGCAGGGGCCGGGACGGGGCTCCCTCTGGAAACACCATATATTTT.

Many counts were recorded for this clonotype. The chain recombines TRBV7-2 with TRBJ2-2, with D uncertain. Trimming removed 3 bases from V and 0 bases from J, with 5 bases in between. This CDR3 contains 14 residues. In germline, CDR1 is SGHTA, CDR2 FQGNSA. The CDR3 protein is CASSLEPNTGELFF. The CDR3 coding sequence is TGTGCCAGCAGCTTGGAACCGAACACCGGGGAGCTGTTTTTT.